This entry describes one T cell receptor (beta chain). The junction shows a germline mismatch at one end, possibly a read error. The source of the sample is a study of cytomegalovirus exposure and HLA in healthy donors. CDR3 length: 19 amino acids. Germline V gene lookup returns CDR1 LGHNA and CDR2 YNFKEQ. The PCR was carried out with 60 Vbeta primers and 13 Jbeta primers. TCRdb keeps only in-frame clones here, not all; method: immunoSEQ multiplex PCR. The table records 130,000 or so clones, roughly 80% of them present only once. Sequencing was carried out using PBMCs. The clonotype was recovered from a woman in her 40s in good health and CMV-seropositive. V is TRBV4-2 and J is TRBJ1-1, with D perhaps matching TRBD1 (6 bases). CDR3 sequence reads: CASRQDWGGTQDPNTEAFF. CDR3 coding DNA: TGTGCCAGCAGACAAGATTGGGGTGGGACACAGGACCCGAACACTGAAGCTTTCTTT.